The 10 T cell receptor beta chains below were found in one sample sequenced in a study of cytomegalovirus exposure and HLA in healthy donors. Researchers ran the PCR with 60 Vbeta and 13 Jbeta primers. Repertoires were generated with immunoSEQ multiplex PCR, while TCRdb's copy carries only in-frame clones and drops some. The sample has over 150,000 clones; approximately 80% are singletons. Input material: PBMCs. The origin of the receptors is a man between 25 and 39 years old in good health and CMV-seronegative.

The V call is TRBV7-9, the J call TRBJ2-5, with a possible D match to TRBD2 (6 bases). This CDR3 spans 16 amino acids. V lost 4 bases to trimming and J lost 4 bases, with 19 bases between them. Per germline, CDR1 SEHNR and CDR2 FQNEAQ (reference sequence). CDR3 in DNA: TGTGCCAGCAGCTCGAACAACCAGGGACTCGTAGAGACCCAGTACTTC. Amino acids: CASSSNNQGLVETQYF.

The CDR3 here is CASSERLGAGLYNEQFF. In DNA, the CDR3 is TGCGCCAGCAGTGAGAGGCTAGGAGCGGGCCTCTACAATGAGCAGTTCTTC. The chain carries TRBV10-2 and TRBJ2-1; a possible D gene is TRBD2 (6 bases). The CDR3 runs to 17 residues. Germline V gene sequence: CDR1 WSHSY, CDR2 SAAADI. The V and J ends lost 2 bases and 3 bases respectively, with 17 bases between them.

The chain couples TRBV6-1 to TRBJ2-7; TRBD2 matches at 11 bases. The CDR3 has 15 residues. J gave up 4 bases and V 2 bases, and 4 bases lay outside the gene matches. The germline V gene encodes CDR1 MNHNS and CDR2 SASEGT. The CDR3 DNA reads TGTGCCAGCAGTGAAATAGTAGCGGGAGGGTACGAGCAGTACTTC. Translation gives CASSEIVAGGYEQYF.

The V gene is TRBV15, the J gene TRBJ1-6; D not certain. This CDR3 comprises 16 residues. From germline, CDR1 is LNHNV and CDR2 YYDKDF (reference sequence). Trimming removed 0 bases from V and 0 bases from J, with 6 bases in between. The CDR3 reads CATSRDLSSYNSPLHF. The CDR3 DNA sequence: TGTGCCACCAGCAGAGATCTGAGCTCCTATAATTCACCCCTCCACTTT.

The V gene is TRBV7-2, the J gene TRBJ1-3; no definite D call. CDR1 is SGHTA, CDR2 FQGNSA, per germline. V lost 6 bases and J 0 bases, leaving 12 bases between the germline ends. The CDR3 is 15 residues long. CDR3 nucleotides: TGTGCCAGCAGGTCAGGCTCCATCTCTGGAAACACCATATATTTT. This codes for CASRSGSISGNTIYF.

The chain is built from TRBV5-1 and TRBJ1-3; 9 bases are shared with TRBD1. After removal of 4 bases from V and 7 bases from J, the junction contained 9 bases not matched to a gene. CDR3 length: 15 residues. The germline CDR1 and CDR2 sequences are SGHRS and YFSETQ. The CDR3 region is CASSQGQGGTNTIYF. The DNA for the CDR3 is TGCGCCAGCAGCCAGGGACAGGGAGGGACGAACACCATATATTTT.

The chain carries TRBV19 and TRBJ2-5; 7 nucleotides agree with TRBD2. The CDR3 length is 13 residues. The V segment lost 7 bases and the J segment 2 bases; nucleotides outside the gene matches: 4. CDR1 LNHDA and CDR2 SQIVND come from the germline V gene (reference sequence). The CDR3 coding sequence is TGTGCCAGTACCAAGCGGGGTCAAGAGACCCAGTACTTC. It codes for CASTKRGQETQYF.

The chain combines TRBV19 with TRBJ1-5; D perhaps matches TRBD1 (5 bases). Trimming shortened V by 1 base and J by 11 bases, and 12 bases separated the two germline ends. The CDR3 contains 13 residues. Germline CDR1 LNHDA, CDR2 SQIVND (reference sequence). CDR3 region: CASSIGQSMSQHF. CDR3 nucleotides: TGTGCCAGTAGTATAGGACAGTCTATGTCCCAGCATTTT. The full variable domain, in which reference TRBV19 and TRBJ1-5 provide the parts outside the CDR3, is DGGITQSPKYLFRKEGQNVTLSCEQNLNHDAMYWYRQDPGQGLRLIYYSQIVNDFQKGDIAEGYSVSREKKESFPLTVTSAQKNPTAFYLCASSIGQSMSQHFGDGTRLSIL.

The chain carries TRBV27 and TRBJ2-3; D might be TRBD2 (5 bases). V was clipped by 11 bases and J by 0 bases, with 15 bases between them. The CDR3 has 14 amino acids. CDR1 and CDR2 from the germline V gene are MNHEY and SMNVEV (reference sequence). CDR3 sequence reads: CAVSLLGSTDTQYF. Here the CDR3 DNA reads TGTGCCGTATCCCTACTAGGAAGCACAGATACGCAGTATTTT.

V is TRBV4-1 and J is TRBJ2-2; tentative D call: TRBD1 (5 bases). CDR3 length equals 17 residues. The V gene's germline CDR1 is MGHRA and CDR2 YSYEKL. Between the trimmed V and J ends, which lost 1 base and 2 bases, there was a span of 14 bases. The CDR3 DNA is TGCGCCAGCAGCCAAGGCCGGATTAGGACAAACACCGGGGAGCTGTTTTTT. Translating it yields CASSQGRIRTNTGELFF.